This entry describes one T cell receptor beta chain. The antigen is undetermined. These data come from a study of radiotherapy plus CTLA-4 blockade in lung cancer. Repertoires were generated with immunoSEQ multiplex PCR, while TCRdb's copy carries only in-frame clones and drops some. The data hold under 110,000 clones, with 85% to 90% observed a single time. V shed 4 bases and J 4 bases; nucleotides not matched to a gene: 2. The germline CDR1 and CDR2 sequences are SGHRS and YFSETQ. CDR3 length equals 13 residues. Ipilimumab-mediated CTLA-4 blockade plus focal radiation was given to patients having chemo-refractory metastatic non-small-cell lung cancer. Notes on the study in general: In blood, early T cell clone dynamics reportedly predicted response best, together with interferon-beta. Peripheral blood showed expansion of tumor-derived TCR clones after radiotherapy and ipilimumab.

The receptor was derived from a human donor with non-small cell lung cancer that progressed on radiotherapy plus ipilimumab. Some clones in this sample may be carry-over from other donors' samples. The material was peripheral blood, obtained from a patient treated with radiotherapy plus ipilimumab. The V and J genes are TRBV5-1 and TRBJ1-5; 7 bases line up with TRBD1. CDR3 nucleotide sequence: TGCGCCAGCAGCCTGGGACAGAATCAGCCCCAGCATTTT. It specifies CASSLGQNQPQHF. Full variable domain (remainder filled in from reference TRBV5-1 and TRBJ1-5): KAGVTQTPRYLIKTRGQQVTLSCSPISGHRSVSWYQQTPGQGLQFLFEYFSETQRNKGNFPGRFSGRQFSNSRSEMNVSTLELGDSALYLCASSLGQNQPQHFGDGTRLSIL.